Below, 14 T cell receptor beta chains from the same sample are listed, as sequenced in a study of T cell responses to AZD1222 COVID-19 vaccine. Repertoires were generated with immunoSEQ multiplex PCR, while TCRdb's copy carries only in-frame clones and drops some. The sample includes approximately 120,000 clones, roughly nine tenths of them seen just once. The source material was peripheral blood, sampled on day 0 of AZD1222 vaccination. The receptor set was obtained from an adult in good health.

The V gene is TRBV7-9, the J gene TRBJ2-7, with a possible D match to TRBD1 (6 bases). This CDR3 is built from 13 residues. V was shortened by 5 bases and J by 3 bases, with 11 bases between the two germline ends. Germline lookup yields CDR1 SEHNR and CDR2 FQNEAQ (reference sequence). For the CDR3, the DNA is TGTGCCAGCAGCAACCGGGACAACTACGAGCAGTACTTC. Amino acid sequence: CASSNRDNYEQYF.

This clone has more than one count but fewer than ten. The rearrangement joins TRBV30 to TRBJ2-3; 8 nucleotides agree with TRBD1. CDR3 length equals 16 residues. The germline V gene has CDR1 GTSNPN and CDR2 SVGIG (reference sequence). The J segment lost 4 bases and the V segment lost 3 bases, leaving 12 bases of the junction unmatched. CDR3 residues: CAWRGFGTGLADTQYF. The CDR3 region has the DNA TGTGCCTGGAGGGGCTTCGGGACAGGCCTCGCAGATACGCAGTATTTT. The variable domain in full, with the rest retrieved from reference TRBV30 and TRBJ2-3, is SQTIHQWPATLVQPVGSPLSLECTVEGTSNPNLYWYRQAAGRGLQLLFYSVGIGQISSEVPQNLSASRPQDRQFILSSKKLLLSDSGFYLCAWRGFGTGLADTQYFGPGTRLTVL.

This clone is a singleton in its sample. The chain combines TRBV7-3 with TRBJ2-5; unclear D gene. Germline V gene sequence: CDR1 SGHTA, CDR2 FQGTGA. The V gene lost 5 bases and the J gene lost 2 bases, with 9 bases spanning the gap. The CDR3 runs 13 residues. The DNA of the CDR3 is TGTGCCAGCAGCCTCGAGTTGCAAGAGACCCAGTACTTC. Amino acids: CASSLELQETQYF.

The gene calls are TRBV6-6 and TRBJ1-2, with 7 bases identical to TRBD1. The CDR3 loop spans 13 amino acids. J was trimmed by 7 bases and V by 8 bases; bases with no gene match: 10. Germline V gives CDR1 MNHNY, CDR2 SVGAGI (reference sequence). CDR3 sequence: CASAPQQGTGYTF. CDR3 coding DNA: TGTGCCAGCGCCCCCCAACAGGGGACTGGCTACACCTTC.

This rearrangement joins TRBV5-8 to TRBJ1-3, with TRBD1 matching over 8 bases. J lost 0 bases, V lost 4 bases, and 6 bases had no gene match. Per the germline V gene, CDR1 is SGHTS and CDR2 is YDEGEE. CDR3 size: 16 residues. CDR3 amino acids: CASSQADRASGNTIYF. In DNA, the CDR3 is TGTGCCAGCAGCCAGGCGGACAGGGCCTCTGGAAACACCATATATTTT.

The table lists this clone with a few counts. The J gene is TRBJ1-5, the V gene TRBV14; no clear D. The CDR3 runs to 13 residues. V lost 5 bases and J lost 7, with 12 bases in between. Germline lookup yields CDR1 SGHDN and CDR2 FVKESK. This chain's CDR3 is CASSLTDQQPQHF. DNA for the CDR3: TGTGCCAGCAGCTTAACCGATCAGCAGCCCCAGCATTTT. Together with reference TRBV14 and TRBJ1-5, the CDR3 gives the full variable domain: EAGVTQFPSHSVIEKGQTVTLRCDPISGHDNLYWYRRVMGKEIKFLLHFVKESKQDESGMPNNRFLAERTGGTYSTLKVQPAELEDSGVYFCASSLTDQQPQHFGDGTRLSIL.

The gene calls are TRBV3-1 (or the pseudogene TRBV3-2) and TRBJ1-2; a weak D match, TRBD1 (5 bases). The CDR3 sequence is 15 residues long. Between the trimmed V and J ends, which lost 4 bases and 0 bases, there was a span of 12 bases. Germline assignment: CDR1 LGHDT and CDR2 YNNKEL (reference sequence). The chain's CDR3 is CASSLAGPANYGYTF. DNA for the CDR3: TGTGCCAGCAGCCTAGCAGGGCCAGCTAACTATGGCTACACCTTC.

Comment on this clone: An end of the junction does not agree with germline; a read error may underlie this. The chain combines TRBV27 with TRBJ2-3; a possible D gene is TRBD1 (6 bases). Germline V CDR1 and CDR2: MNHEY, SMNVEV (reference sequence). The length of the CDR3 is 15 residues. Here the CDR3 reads CASTLDRHNTDTQYF. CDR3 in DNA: TGTGCCAGCACTTTAGACAGGCACAACACAGATACGCAGTATTTT.

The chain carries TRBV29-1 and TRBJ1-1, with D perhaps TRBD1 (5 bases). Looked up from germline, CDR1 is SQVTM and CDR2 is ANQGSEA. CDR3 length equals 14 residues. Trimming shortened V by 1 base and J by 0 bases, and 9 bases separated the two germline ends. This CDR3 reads CSVEGWGMNTEAFF. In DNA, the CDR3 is TGCAGCGTTGAAGGGTGGGGCATGAACACTGAAGCTTTCTTT.

The CDR3 loop is CASSEAEGAGETQYF. The CDR3 DNA follows: TGTGCCAGCAGTGAAGCCGAAGGGGCAGGGGAGACCCAGTACTTC. V and J are TRBV2 and TRBJ2-5; a possible D gene is TRBD1 (5 bases). Germline-derived CDR1 and CDR2 are SNHLY and FYNNEI. This CDR3 is 15 amino acids long. Trimming removed 0 bases from V and 5 bases from J, with 13 bases in between.

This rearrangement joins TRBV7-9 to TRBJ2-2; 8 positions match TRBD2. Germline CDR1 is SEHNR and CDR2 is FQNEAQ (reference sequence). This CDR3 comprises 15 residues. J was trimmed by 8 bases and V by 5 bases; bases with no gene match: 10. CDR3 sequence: CASSPPREGQGELFF. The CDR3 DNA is TGTGCCAGCAGCCCCCCACGGGAGGGCCAGGGGGAGCTGTTTTTT. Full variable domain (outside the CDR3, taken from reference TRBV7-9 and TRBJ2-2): DTGVSQNPRHKITKRGQNVTFRCDPISEHNRLYWYRQTLGQGPEFLTYFQNEAQLEKSRLLSDRFSAERPKGSFSTLEIQRTEQGDSAMYLCASSPPREGQGELFFGEGSRLTVL.

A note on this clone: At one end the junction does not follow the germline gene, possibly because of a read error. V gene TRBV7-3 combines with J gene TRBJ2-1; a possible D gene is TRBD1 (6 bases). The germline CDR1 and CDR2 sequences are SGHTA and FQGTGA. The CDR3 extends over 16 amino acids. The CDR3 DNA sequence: TGTGCCAGCAGCCTAACAGGTCCAGGGACATACAATGAGCAGTTCTTC. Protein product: CASSLTGPGTYNEQFF.

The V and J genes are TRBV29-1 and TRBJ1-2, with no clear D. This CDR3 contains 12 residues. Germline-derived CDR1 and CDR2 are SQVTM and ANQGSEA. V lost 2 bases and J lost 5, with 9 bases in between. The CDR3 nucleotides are TGCAGCGTTGAATTTGCTAGGTATGGCTACACCTTC. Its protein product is CSVEFARYGYTF.

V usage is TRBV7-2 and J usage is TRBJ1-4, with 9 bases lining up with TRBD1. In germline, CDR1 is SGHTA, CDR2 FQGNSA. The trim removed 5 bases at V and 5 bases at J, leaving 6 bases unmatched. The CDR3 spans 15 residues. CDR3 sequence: CASSPIDRGNEKLFF. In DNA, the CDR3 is TGTGCCAGCAGCCCAATTGACAGGGGGAATGAAAAACTGTTTTTT.